This T cell receptor beta chain came from a study of OX40 agonist ivuxolimab in advanced cancers. Sequenced by immunoSEQ multiplex PCR; TCRdb stores in-frame clones only, minus some. The sample shows some 94,000 clones, around 90% of them seen only once. Germline lookup yields CDR1 SGHNT and CDR2 YYREEE (reference sequence). The CDR3 has 15 amino acids. Trimming removed 0 bases at V and 5 bases at J, with 15 bases between. V gene TRBV5-4 combines with J gene TRBJ2-7, with D possibly matching TRBD2 (7 bases). Material: CD4+ or CD8+ T cells sorted from blood, obtained in a trial of the OX40 agonist ivuxolimab. The source is an adult with an advanced solid tumor such as melanoma, head and neck, liver or kidney cancer. CDR3 region: CASSLVGGGPNEQYF. The CDR3 DNA sequence: TGTGCCAGCAGCTTGGTAGGGGGAGGGCCAAACGAGCAGTACTTC.